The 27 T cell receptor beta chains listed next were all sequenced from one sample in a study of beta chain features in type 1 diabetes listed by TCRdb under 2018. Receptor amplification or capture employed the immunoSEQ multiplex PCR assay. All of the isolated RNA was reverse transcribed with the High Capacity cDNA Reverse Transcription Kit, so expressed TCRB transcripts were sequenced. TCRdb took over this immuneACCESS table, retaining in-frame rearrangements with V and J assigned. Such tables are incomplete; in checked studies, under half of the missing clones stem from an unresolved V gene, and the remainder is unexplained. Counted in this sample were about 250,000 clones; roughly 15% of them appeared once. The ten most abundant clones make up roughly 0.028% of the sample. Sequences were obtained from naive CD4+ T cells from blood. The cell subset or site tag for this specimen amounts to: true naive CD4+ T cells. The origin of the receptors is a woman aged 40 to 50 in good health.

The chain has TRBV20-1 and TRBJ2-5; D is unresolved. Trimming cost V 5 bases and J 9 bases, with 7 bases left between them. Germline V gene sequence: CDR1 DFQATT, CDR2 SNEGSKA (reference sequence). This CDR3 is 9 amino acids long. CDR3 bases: TGCAGTGCTCCCGGAGCCCAGTACTTC. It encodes CSAPGAQYF.

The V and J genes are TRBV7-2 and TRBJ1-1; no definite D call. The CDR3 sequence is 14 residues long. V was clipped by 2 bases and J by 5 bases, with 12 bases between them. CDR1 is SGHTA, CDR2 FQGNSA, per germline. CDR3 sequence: CASSLRQRGTEAFF. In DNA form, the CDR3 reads TGTGCCAGCAGCTTAAGGCAACGAGGTACTGAAGCTTTCTTT.

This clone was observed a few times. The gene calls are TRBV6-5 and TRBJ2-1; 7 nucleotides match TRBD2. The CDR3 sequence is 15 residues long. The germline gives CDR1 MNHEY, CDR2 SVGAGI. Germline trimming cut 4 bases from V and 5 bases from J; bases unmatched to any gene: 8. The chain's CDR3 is CASSLSGTTDNEQFF. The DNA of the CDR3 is TGTGCCAGCAGTTTGTCCGGGACTACCGACAATGAGCAGTTCTTC.

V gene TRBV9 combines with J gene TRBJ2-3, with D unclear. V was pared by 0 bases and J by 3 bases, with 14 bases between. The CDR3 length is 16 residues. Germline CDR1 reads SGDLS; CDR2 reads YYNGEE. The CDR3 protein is CASSVEIEMVTDTQYF. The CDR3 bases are TGTGCCAGCAGCGTAGAAATAGAGATGGTTACAGATACGCAGTATTTT. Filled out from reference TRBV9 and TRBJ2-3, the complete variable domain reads DSGVTQTPKHLITATGQRVTLRCSPRSGDLSVYWYQQSLDQGLQFLIQYYNGEERAKGNILERFSAQQFPDLHSELNLSSLELGDSALYFCASSVEIEMVTDTQYFGPGTRLTVL.

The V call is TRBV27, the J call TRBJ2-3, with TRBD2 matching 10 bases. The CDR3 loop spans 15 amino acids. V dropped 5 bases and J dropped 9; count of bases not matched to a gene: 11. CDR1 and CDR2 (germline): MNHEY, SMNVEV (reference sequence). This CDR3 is CASSTKTSGGETQYF. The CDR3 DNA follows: TGTGCCAGCAGTACCAAAACGAGCGGGGGGGAGACGCAGTATTTT.

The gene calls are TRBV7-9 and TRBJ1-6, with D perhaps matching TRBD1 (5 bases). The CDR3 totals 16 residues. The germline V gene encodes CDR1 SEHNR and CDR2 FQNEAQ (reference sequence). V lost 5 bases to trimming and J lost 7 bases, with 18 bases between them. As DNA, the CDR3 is TGTGCCAGCAGCCCCAGGCTCCTCGGGGGGAATTCACCCCTCCACTTT. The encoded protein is CASSPRLLGGNSPLHF.

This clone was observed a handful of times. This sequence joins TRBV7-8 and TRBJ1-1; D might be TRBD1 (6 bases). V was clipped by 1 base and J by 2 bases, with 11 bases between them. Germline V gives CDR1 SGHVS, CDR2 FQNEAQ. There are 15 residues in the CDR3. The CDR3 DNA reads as TGTGCCAGCAGCTTAGTCGGGACACCAAACACTGAAGCTTTCTTT. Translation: CASSLVGTPNTEAFF.

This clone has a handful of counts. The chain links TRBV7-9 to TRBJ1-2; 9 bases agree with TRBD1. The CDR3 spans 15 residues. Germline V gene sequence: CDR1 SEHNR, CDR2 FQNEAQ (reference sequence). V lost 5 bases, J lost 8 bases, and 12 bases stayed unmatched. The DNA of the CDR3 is TGTGCCAGCAGCCCACGGGACAGGGTGAGTGGAGGCTACACCTTC. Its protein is CASSPRDRVSGGYTF. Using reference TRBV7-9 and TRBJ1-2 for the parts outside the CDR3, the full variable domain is DTGVSQNPRHKITKRGQNVTFRCDPISEHNRLYWYRQTLGQGPEFLTYFQNEAQLEKSRLLSDRFSAERPKGSFSTLEIQRTEQGDSAMYLCASSPRDRVSGGYTFGSGTRLTVV.

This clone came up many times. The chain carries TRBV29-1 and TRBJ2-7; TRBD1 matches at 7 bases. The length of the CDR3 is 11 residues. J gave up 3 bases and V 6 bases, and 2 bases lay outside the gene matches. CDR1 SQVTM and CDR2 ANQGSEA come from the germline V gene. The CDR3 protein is CSVRDSYEQYF. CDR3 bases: TGCAGCGTCCGGGACAGCTACGAGCAGTACTTC.

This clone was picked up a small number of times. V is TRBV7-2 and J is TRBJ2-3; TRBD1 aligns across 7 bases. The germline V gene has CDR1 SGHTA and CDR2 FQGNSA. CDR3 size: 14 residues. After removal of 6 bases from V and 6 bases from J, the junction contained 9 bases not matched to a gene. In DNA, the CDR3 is TGTGCCAGCAGACTGACAGGGTGGGGGGATACGCAGTATTTT. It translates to CASRLTGWGDTQYF.

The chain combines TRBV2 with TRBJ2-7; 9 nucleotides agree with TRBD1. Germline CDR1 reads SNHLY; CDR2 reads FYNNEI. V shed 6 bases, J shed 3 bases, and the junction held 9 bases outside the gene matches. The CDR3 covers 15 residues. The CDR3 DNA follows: TGTGCCAGCAGGGAGGACAGGGGTCAGGTCTACGAGCAGTACTTC. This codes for CASREDRGQVYEQYF.

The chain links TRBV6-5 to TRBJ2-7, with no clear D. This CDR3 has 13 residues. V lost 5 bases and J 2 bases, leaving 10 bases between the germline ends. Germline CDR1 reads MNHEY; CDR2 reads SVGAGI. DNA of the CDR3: TGTGCCAGCAGTCTGACTGATACCTACGAGCAGTACTTC. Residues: CASSLTDTYEQYF.

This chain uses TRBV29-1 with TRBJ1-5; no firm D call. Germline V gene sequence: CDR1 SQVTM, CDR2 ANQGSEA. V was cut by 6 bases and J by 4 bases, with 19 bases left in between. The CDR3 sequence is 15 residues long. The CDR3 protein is CSVSLYPGENQPQHF. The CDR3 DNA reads TGCAGCGTGTCACTATACCCGGGAGAAAATCAGCCCCAGCATTTT.

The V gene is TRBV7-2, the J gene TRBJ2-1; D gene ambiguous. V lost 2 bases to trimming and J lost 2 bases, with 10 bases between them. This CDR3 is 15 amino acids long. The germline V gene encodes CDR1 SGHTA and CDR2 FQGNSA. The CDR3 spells CASSLIWAAYNEQFF. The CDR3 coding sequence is TGTGCCAGCAGCTTAATTTGGGCAGCCTACAATGAGCAGTTCTTC.

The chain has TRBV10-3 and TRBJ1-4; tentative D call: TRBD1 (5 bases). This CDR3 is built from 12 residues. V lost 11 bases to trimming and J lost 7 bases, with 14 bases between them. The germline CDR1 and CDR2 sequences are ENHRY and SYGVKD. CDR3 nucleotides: TGTGCCTGCGGGGCTGCCCGTGAAAAACTGTTTTTT. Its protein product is CACGAAREKLFF.

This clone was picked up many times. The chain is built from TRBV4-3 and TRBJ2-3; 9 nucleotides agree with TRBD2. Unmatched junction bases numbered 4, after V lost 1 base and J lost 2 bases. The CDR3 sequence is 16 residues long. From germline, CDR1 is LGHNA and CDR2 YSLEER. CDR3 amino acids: CASSQGASGNTDTQYF. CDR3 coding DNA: TGCGCCAGCAGCCAAGGAGCTAGCGGGAACACAGATACGCAGTATTTT.

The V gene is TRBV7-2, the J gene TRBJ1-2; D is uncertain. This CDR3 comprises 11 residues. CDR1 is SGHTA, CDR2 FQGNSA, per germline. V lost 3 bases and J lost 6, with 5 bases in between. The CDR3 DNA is TGTGCCAGCAGCTTCCTTGATGGCTACACCTTC. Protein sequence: CASSFLDGYTF.

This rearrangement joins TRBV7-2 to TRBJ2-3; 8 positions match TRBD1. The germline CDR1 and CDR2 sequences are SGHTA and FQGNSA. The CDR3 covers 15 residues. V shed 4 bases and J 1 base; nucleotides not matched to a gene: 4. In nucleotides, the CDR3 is TGTGCCAGCAGCTACGGACAGGGTCGCACAGATACGCAGTATTTT. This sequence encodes CASSYGQGRTDTQYF.

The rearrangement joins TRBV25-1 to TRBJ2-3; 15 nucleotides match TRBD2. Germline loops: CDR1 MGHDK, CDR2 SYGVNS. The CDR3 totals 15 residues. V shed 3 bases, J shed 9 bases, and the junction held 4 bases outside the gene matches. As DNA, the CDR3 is TGTGCCAGCAGTGACCAGGGGACTAGCGGGGGGACGCAGTATTTT. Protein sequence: CASSDQGTSGGTQYF.

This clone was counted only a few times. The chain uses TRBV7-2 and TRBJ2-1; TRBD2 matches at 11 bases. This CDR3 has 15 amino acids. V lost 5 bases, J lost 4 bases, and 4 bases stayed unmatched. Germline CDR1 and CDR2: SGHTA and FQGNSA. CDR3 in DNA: TGTGCCAGCAGCCTTAGCGGGGGGGATTACAATGAGCAGTTCTTC. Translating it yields CASSLSGGDYNEQFF.

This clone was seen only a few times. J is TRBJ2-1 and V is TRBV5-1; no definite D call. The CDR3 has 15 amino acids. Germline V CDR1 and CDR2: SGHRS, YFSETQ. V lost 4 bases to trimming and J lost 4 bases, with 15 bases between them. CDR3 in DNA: TGCGCCAGCAGCCCGACACTCTCCAGGTACAATGAGCAGTTCTTC. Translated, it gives CASSPTLSRYNEQFF. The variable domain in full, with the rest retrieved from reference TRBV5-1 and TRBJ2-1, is KAGVTQTPRYLIKTRGQQVTLSCSPISGHRSVSWYQQTPGQGLQFLFEYFSETQRNKGNFPGRFSGRQFSNSRSEMNVSTLELGDSALYLCASSPTLSRYNEQFFGPGTRLTVL.

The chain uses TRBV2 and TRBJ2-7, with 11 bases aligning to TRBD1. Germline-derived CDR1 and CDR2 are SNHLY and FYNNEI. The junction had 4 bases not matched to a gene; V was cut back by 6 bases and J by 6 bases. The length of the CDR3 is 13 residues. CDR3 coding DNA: TGTGCCAGCAGCGGGGACAGGGGGGGCGAGCAGTACTTC. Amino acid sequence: CASSGDRGGEQYF.

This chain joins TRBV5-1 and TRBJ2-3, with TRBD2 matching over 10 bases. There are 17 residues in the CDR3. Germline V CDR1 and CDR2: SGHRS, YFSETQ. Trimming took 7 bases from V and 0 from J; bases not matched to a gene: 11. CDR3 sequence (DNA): TGCGCCAGCCGACCGGGACTAGCGTCTGGGAGCACAGATACGCAGTATTTT. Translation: CASRPGLASGSTDTQYF.

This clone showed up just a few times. In DNA, the CDR3 is TGTGCCAGTAGTGTCCTAAAGACGGGTAACACTGAAGCTTTCTTT. Encoded protein: CASSVLKTGNTEAFF. The chain combines TRBV19 with TRBJ1-1; D gene ambiguous. The CDR3 spans 15 residues. V dropped 5 bases and J dropped 2 bases, with 15 bases sitting between them. Germline V CDR1 and CDR2: LNHDA, SQIVND (reference sequence).

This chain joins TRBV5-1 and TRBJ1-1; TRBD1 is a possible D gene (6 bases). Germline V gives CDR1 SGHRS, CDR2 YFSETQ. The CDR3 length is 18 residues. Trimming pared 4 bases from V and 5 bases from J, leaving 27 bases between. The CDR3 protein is CASSPSVQGPGKGTEAFF. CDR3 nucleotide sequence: TGCGCCAGCAGCCCCTCGGTACAGGGCCCGGGTAAGGGGACTGAAGCTTTCTTT.

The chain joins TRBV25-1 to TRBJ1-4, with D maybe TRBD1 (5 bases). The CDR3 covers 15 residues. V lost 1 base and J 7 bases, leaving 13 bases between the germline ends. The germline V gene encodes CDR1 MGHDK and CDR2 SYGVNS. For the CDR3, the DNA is TGTGCCAGCAGTGAATGGGGGGGAAGGTTTGAAAAACTGTTTTTT. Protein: CASSEWGGRFEKLFF.

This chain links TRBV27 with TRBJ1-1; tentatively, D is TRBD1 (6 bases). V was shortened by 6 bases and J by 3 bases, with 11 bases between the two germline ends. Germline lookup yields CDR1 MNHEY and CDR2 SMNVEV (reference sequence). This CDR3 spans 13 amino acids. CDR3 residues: CASRRQVDTEAFF. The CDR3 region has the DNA TGTGCCAGCAGGAGACAGGTTGACACTGAAGCTTTCTTT.